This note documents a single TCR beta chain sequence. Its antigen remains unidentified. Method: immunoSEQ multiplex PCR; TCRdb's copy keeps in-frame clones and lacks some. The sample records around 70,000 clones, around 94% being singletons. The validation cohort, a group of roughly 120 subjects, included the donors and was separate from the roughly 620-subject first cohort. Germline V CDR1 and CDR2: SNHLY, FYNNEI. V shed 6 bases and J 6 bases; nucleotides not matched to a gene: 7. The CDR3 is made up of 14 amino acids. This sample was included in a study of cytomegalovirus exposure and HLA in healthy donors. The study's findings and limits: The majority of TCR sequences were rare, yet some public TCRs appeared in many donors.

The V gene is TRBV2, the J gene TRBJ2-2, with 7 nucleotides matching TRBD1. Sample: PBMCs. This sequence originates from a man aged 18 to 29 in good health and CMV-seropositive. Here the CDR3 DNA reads TGTGCCAGCAGAGGGGACAGTGGGTCCGGGGAGCTGTTTTTT. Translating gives CASRGDSGSGELFF.